This entry features one TCR beta chain sequence. Trimming shortened V by 0 bases and J by 2 bases, and 22 bases separated the two germline ends. The CDR3 has 19 amino acids. Per germline, CDR1 LNHNV and CDR2 YYDKDF (reference sequence). Running of the assay took place at deep level. Generated by immunoSEQ multiplex PCR, the TCRdb table keeps only in-frame clones and is missing some. The data hold a few million clones, with 85% to 95% observed a single time. This specimen belongs to a study of shared clonotypes between healthy human individuals. What was sequenced was naive CD4+ T cells sorted from blood. Stated subset: CD45RA+ positively selected. The chain has TRBV15 and TRBJ2-5; D perhaps matches TRBD1 (5 bases). This clonotype originated in a man between 18 and 35 years old in good health. CDR3 coding DNA: TGTGCCACCAGCAGAGATAAGGGTGGGGCCAACTCCCTTCAAGAGACCCAGTACTTC. It specifies CATSRDKGGANSLQETQYF.